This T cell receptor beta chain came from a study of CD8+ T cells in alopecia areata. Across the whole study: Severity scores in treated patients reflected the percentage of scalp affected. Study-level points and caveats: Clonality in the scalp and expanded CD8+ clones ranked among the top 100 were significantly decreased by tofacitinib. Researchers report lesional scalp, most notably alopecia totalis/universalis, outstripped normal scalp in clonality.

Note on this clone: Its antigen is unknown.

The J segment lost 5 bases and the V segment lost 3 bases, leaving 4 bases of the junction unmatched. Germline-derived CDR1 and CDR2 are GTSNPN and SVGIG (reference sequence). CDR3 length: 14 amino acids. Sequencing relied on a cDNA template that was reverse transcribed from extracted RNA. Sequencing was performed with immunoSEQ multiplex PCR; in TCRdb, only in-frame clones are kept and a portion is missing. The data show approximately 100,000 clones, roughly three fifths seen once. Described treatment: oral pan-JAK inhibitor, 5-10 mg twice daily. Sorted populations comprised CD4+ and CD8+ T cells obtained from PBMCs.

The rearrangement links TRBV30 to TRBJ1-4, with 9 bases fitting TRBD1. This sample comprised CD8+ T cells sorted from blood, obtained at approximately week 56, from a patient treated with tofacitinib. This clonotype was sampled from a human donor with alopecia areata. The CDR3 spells CAWSTGTGNEKLFF. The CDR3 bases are TGTGCCTGGAGCACCGGGACAGGGAATGAAAAACTGTTTTTT.